A single sample is the source of the 31 T cell receptor beta chains below, sequenced in a study of neurological immune-mediated disorders. TCRdb analysed the 5' RACE reads with MiXCR anew, one entry per CDR3 protein. Among 50,000 to 70,000 distinct CDR3 sequences listed, over 9.5% were seen once. Sequenced: PBMCs. The receptors originated from a woman aged 55-70 years with HTLV-1-associated myelopathy (HAM/TSP).

This clonotype was seen ten or more times. One junction end disagrees with the germline gene, perhaps due to a read error. The chain recombines TRBV7-2 with TRBJ2-2, with 11 bases matching TRBD2. Germline V lookup: CDR1 SGHTA, CDR2 FQGNSA. This CDR3 comprises 14 residues. CDR3 DNA sequence: TGTGCCAGCAACTTAGCGGGAGGGCCCGGGGAGCTGTTTTTT. This translates into CASNLAGGPGELFF.

This clonotype has a count of ten or more. The chain carries TRBV6-5 and TRBJ1-5; D call uncertain. CDR3 length: 14 residues. V lost 6 bases and J lost 2, with 11 bases in between. The V gene's germline CDR1 is MNHEY and CDR2 SVGAGI. CDR3 bases: TGTGCCAGCAGCCGGGTTTCGGGCAATCAGCCCCAGCATTTT. Translating gives CASSRVSGNQPQHF.

This clonotype was recorded many times. The chain has TRBV7-8 and TRBJ1-2; D not certain. Trimming took off 3 bases at V and 2 bases at J, with 7 bases between the two ends. There are 13 residues in the CDR3. Germline CDR1 SGHVS, CDR2 FQNEAQ. This CDR3 is CASSFAVNYGYTF. In DNA form, the CDR3 reads TGTGCCAGCAGCTTCGCAGTAAACTATGGCTACACCTTC.

This clonotype has at least ten counts. The V and J genes are TRBV27 and TRBJ2-1; tentatively, D is TRBD1 (6 bases). Germline lookup yields CDR1 MNHEY and CDR2 SMNVEV (reference sequence). This CDR3 spans 14 amino acids. Deletions cut 2 bases from V and 8 bases from J, with 13 bases between. In DNA, the CDR3 is TGTGCCAGCAGTTTAACCCCAGGGGAAGATGAGCAGTTCTTC. It translates to CASSLTPGEDEQFF.

This clonotype was counted many times. V gene TRBV20-1 combines with J gene TRBJ1-2, with a tentative D call TRBD1 (6 bases). The length of the CDR3 is 15 residues. Germline V gives CDR1 DFQATT, CDR2 SNEGSKA (reference sequence). V was pared by 5 bases and J by 4 bases, with 20 bases between. The CDR3 DNA reads as TGCAGTGCTGAGAGGACAGAGCGTAGGCCCTATGGCTACACCTTC. Translating it yields CSAERTERRPYGYTF.

This clonotype was seen many times. The chain is built from TRBV5-4 and TRBJ1-6; D is undetermined. The CDR3 contains 14 residues. CDR1 SGHNT and CDR2 YYREEE come from the germline V gene (reference sequence). The V end lost 0 bases, the J end lost 5 bases, and 6 bases lay between the germline ends. The CDR3 loop is CASSLGLNNSPLHF. The CDR3 nucleotides read TGTGCCAGCAGCTTGGGCCTGAATAATTCACCCCTCCACTTT.

As regards this clonotype: This clone may be a read error of a much larger clone one base away. The gene calls are TRBV20-1 and TRBJ2-3; 10 bases are a match to TRBD1. The CDR3 consists of 16 residues. In germline, CDR1 is DFQATT, CDR2 SNEGSKA (reference sequence). This chain's CDR3 is CSASPGTGVSTDTRYF. The CDR3, as DNA: TGCAGTGCTAGTCCTGGGACAGGGGTTTCCACAGATACGCGGTATTTT.

Comment on this clonotype: One base away lies a much larger clone, so this may be a sequencing read error. The chain combines TRBV7-2 with TRBJ2-1; 10 positions match TRBD2. The CDR3 spans 16 residues. The germline gives CDR1 SGHTA, CDR2 FQGNSA. The junction had 5 bases not matched to a gene; V was cut back by 6 bases and J by 0 bases. The CDR3 reads CASRGASGSSYNEQFF. As DNA, the CDR3 is TGTGCCAGCAGGGGGGCTAGCGGGAGCTCCTACAATGAGCAGTTCTTC. The full variable domain, its missing parts supplied by reference TRBV7-2 and TRBJ2-1, is GAGVSQSPSNKVTEKGKDVELRCDPISGHTALYWYRQSLGQGLEFLIYFQGNSAPDKSGLPSDRFSAERTGGSVSTLTIQRTQQEDSAVYLCASRGASGSSYNEQFFGPGTRLTVL.

A remark on this clonotype: A much larger clone lies one base from this, so it may be a read error. The chain has TRBV2 and TRBJ2-1; the D gene is possibly TRBD1 (9 bases). The CDR3 has 15 residues. In germline, CDR1 is SNHLY, CDR2 FYNNEI. The CDR3 bases are TGTGTCAGCAGCGGGGGACAGGGTGAAGCATATGAGCAGTTCTTC. Protein sequence: CVSSGGQGEAYEQFF.

In the case of this clonotype: One base away lies a much larger clone, so this may be a sequencing read error. The chain couples TRBV5-6 to TRBJ1-1; no definite D call. This CDR3 comprises 14 residues. The germline gives CDR1 SGHDT, CDR2 YYEEEE. The CDR3 bases are TGTGCCAGCAGCTATGGACGGCCGAACACTAAAGCTTTCTTT. Amino acids: CASSYGRPNTKAFF.

In this sample, this clonotype turned up many times. The V call is TRBV5-1, the J call TRBJ2-5; TRBD2 agrees at 7 bases. Germline V gives CDR1 SGHRS, CDR2 YFSETQ. Losses at the gene ends were 4 bases for V and 8 bases for J; bases not matched to a gene: 8. This CDR3 contains 13 residues. CDR3: CASSQTSDPTQYF. The CDR3 DNA reads TGCGCCAGCAGCCAAACTAGCGACCCAACCCAGTACTTC.

There are many counts of this clonotype. The junction departs from germline at one end; a sequencing error may be responsible. The chain recombines TRBV3-1 with TRBJ2-7; weak D call: TRBD1 (6 bases). From germline, CDR1 is LGHDT and CDR2 YNNKEL (reference sequence). This CDR3 has 12 amino acids. CDR3 loop: CASNQDRYEQYF. The CDR3 coding sequence is TGTGCCAGCAACCAAGACAGGTACGAGCAGTACTTC.

In its sample, this clonotype was seen many times. The chain employs TRBV12-3 or TRBV12-4 and TRBJ2-3; no reliable D call. The CDR3 consists of 14 residues. V was clipped by 0 bases and J by 4 bases, with 8 bases between them. CDR3 residues: CASSLAVGSDTQYF. In DNA, the CDR3 is TGTGCCAGCAGTTTAGCAGTGGGTTCAGATACGCAGTATTTT.

The J gene is TRBJ2-2, the V gene TRBV12-3 or TRBV12-4; TRBD1 or TRBD2 may be the D gene (6 bases each). V lost 0 bases and J 4 bases, leaving 18 bases between the germline ends. The CDR3 is 18 residues long. The CDR3 DNA sequence: TGTGCCAGCAGTTTAGCGCCCTCTCAGGGGAGGAGCACCGGGGAGCTGTTTTTT. Translated, it gives CASSLAPSQGRSTGELFF.

At least ten counts were recorded for this clonotype. The genes are TRBV20-1 and TRBJ1-2; TRBD1 is a possible D gene (6 bases). V lost 3 bases, J lost 3 bases, and 14 bases lay in between. The CDR3 length is 14 residues. Germline CDR1 and CDR2: DFQATT and SNEGSKA (reference sequence). This CDR3 reads CSASMQGGDYGYTF. In nucleotides, the CDR3 is TGCAGTGCTAGTATGCAAGGGGGTGACTATGGCTACACCTTC.

This clonotype was seen ten or more times. The chain combines TRBV29-1 with TRBJ1-1; D is undetermined. Trimming shortened V by 8 bases and J by 6 bases, and 19 bases separated the two germline ends. Germline CDR1 SQVTM, CDR2 ANQGSEA. The CDR3 is 13 amino acids. CDR3 sequence reads: CSSSQAYSAEAFF. CDR3 bases: TGCAGCTCTAGTCAGGCGTATAGCGCTGAAGCTTTCTTT.

This clonotype was seen at least ten times. The chain employs TRBV9 and TRBJ2-7; D not resolved. The V gene's germline CDR1 is SGDLS and CDR2 YYNGEE. Deletions cut 0 bases from V and 4 bases from J, with 11 bases between. The CDR3 consists of 14 residues. The chain's CDR3 is CASSVGNRVYEQYF. The DNA of the CDR3 is TGTGCCAGCAGCGTAGGGAATAGGGTTTACGAGCAGTACTTC.

There are many counts of this clonotype. V and J are TRBV28 and TRBJ2-7; 10 bases are shared with TRBD2. The trim removed 3 bases at V and 0 bases at J, leaving 5 bases unmatched. Per the germline V gene, CDR1 is MDHEN and CDR2 is SYDVKM. This CDR3 spans 16 amino acids. In DNA, the CDR3 is TGTGCCAGCAGTTTCCCACTAGCGGGGCTCTCCTACGAGCAGTACTTC. This gives the protein CASSFPLAGLSYEQYF.

This chain uses TRBV20-1 with TRBJ1-2; D uncertain. Germline-derived CDR1 and CDR2 are DFQATT and SNEGSKA (reference sequence). Trimming left V 6 bases short and J 13 bases short, with 21 bases between. CDR3 length equals 12 residues. The CDR3 sequence is CSAMNRGYEGTF. CDR3 nucleotide sequence: TGCAGTGCCATGAATCGTGGTTATGAGGGCACCTTC.

This clonotype was counted ten times or more. The V and J genes are TRBV15 and TRBJ2-3; TRBD1 agrees at 12 bases. V lost 5 bases to trimming and J lost 4 bases; unmatched junction nucleotides: 10. This CDR3 has 17 residues. Germline V gene data show CDR1 as LNHNV and CDR2 as YYDKDF (reference sequence). CDR3 DNA: TGTGCCACCAGCGCCTATGGGACAGGGGGCGGTTCAGATACGCAGTATTTT. It translates to CATSAYGTGGGSDTQYF.

The rearrangement uses TRBV5-1 and TRBJ2-1; possibly TRBD1 for D (6 bases). This CDR3 has 14 amino acids. CDR1 SGHRS and CDR2 YFSETQ come from the germline V gene. V shed 1 base and J shed 4 bases, with 9 bases lying between them. DNA of the CDR3: TGCGCCAGCAGCTTGACAGGGCGGTACAATGAGCAGTTCTTC. It specifies CASSLTGRYNEQFF.

CDR3 nucleotides: TGCAGTGCTAGTCGGGCCGGGATGAACACCGGGGAGCTGTTTTTT. It yields the protein CSASRAGMNTGELFF. This chain connects TRBV20-1 to TRBJ2-2; a weak D match, TRBD2 (5 bases). The CDR3 has 15 amino acids. Germline V lookup: CDR1 DFQATT, CDR2 SNEGSKA (reference sequence). V gave up 3 bases and J gave up 1 base, with 12 bases separating them.

This clonotype was seen at least ten times. Mismatch with germline at one junction end may stem from a read error. J is TRBJ2-1 and V is TRBV20-1; D ambiguous. The CDR3 contains 13 residues. Germline assignment: CDR1 DFQATT and CDR2 SNEGSKA (reference sequence). The CDR3 DNA reads as TGCAGTGCTGGAGAGTTCTGGGCAAATGAGCAGTTCTTC. This encodes CSAGEFWANEQFF.

This clonotype has a count of ten or more. The V and J genes are TRBV20-1 and TRBJ2-1; 7 nucleotides line up with TRBD2. This CDR3 is 14 amino acids long. From germline, CDR1 is DFQATT and CDR2 SNEGSKA (reference sequence). V lost 1 base to trimming and J lost 5 bases; unmatched junction nucleotides: 5. CDR3 nucleotides: TGCAGTGCTAGAGTAGCGGGCCTTAACAATGAGCAGTTCTTC. As protein: CSARVAGLNNEQFF.

This clonotype has a count of ten or more. This chain connects TRBV29-1 to TRBJ2-7; 9 bases are shared with TRBD1. Germline V CDR1 and CDR2: SQVTM, ANQGSEA. V was pared by 7 bases and J by 0 bases, with 7 bases of the junction left unmatched. This CDR3 spans 14 amino acids. The CDR3: CSAGTGLPSYEQYF. The CDR3 region has the DNA TGCAGCGCCGGGACAGGGCTCCCCTCCTACGAGCAGTACTTC.

This clonotype appeared many times. The chain is built from TRBV7-2 and TRBJ2-5, with D possibly TRBD2 on 7 matching bases. CDR3 size: 13 residues. From germline, CDR1 is SGHTA and CDR2 FQGNSA. V lost 1 base and J 10 bases, leaving 13 bases between the germline ends. CDR3 protein: CASSLEGGDRQYF. CDR3 DNA sequence: TGTGCCAGCAGCTTAGAAGGGGGGGATCGCCAGTACTTC.

J is TRBJ2-7 and V is TRBV6-1; 7 positions agree with TRBD2. The germline CDR1 and CDR2 sequences are MNHNS and SASEGT. The CDR3 has 14 amino acids. The J segment lost 0 bases and the V segment lost 8 bases, leaving 7 bases of the junction unmatched. The CDR3 loop reads CASPSAGASYEQYF. The DNA for the CDR3 is TGTGCCAGCCCCTCGGCGGGAGCCTCCTACGAGCAGTACTTC.

This clonotype has at least ten counts. This chain links TRBV10-3 with TRBJ2-3; 7 bases line up with TRBD1. V trimming: 3 bases; J trimming: 2 bases; junction bases outside the gene matches: 5. Germline CDR1 is ENHRY and CDR2 is SYGVKD. The CDR3 is 15 residues long. CDR3 in amino acids: CAISDRDRYTDTQYF. The CDR3 nucleotides are TGTGCCATCAGTGACCGGGACAGATACACAGATACGCAGTATTTT.

In this sample, this clonotype turned up many times. V usage is TRBV7-6 and J usage is TRBJ2-1; TRBD2 matches 14 bases. Germline CDR1 and CDR2: SGHVS and FNYEAQ. This CDR3 comprises 17 residues. V was clipped by 3 bases and J by 4 bases; unmatched bases: 5. CDR3 in amino acids: CASSLGLAGVTYNEQFF. Written as DNA, the CDR3 is TGTGCCAGCAGCTTGGGACTAGCGGGAGTCACGTACAATGAGCAGTTCTTC.

The gene calls are TRBV13 and TRBJ2-1; no definite D call. The CDR3 contains 14 residues. Germline V gene lookup returns CDR1 PRHDT and CDR2 FYEKMQ (reference sequence). The germline V and J ends were trimmed by 5 bases and 1 base, with 9 bases remaining between them. The chain's CDR3 is CASSLWRSYNEQFF. CDR3 DNA: TGTGCCAGCAGCCTGTGGAGATCCTACAATGAGCAGTTCTTC.

The sample holds many counts of this clonotype. V is TRBV29-1 and J is TRBJ2-7; 9 bases fit TRBD1. V lost 6 bases and J lost 2; bases outside the gene matches: 17. The CDR3 length is 17 residues. From germline, CDR1 is SQVTM and CDR2 ANQGSEA. CDR3 amino acids: CSVAIPGQGRGTYEQYF. Written as DNA, the CDR3 is TGCAGCGTAGCCATACCGGGACAGGGTAGGGGAACCTACGAGCAGTACTTC.